This T cell receptor (beta chain) was recovered during a study of T cell repertoires in cytomegalovirus infection. Study-level information: Public TCR beta signatures provided an indication of both CMV infection and a matching HLA type. Study observations and caveats: Predominance within the ex vivo response was attributable to HLA-C-restricted CMV-specific TCR beta clonotypes. Carriers of CMV and the relevant HLA type were discriminated by public TCR beta frequency.

TCRdb analysed the reads with MiXCR anew, one entry per CDR3 protein. The sample holds 310,000 or so distinct CDR3 sequences, under 30% seen once. V lost 6 bases, J lost 4 bases, and 12 bases stayed unmatched. The CDR3 is made up of 15 amino acids. CDR1 is SQVTM and CDR2 is ANQGSEA in the germline V gene. This clonotype was counted a few times. Its antigen is unidentified. This TCR was recovered from a human donor in good health (CMV status not recorded). Some clones in this sample may be carry-over from other donors' samples. The chain carries TRBV29-1 and TRBJ2-1; 7 nucleotides align to TRBD1. Material for sequencing was PBMCs. The CDR3 DNA reads TGCAGCGTACCCCCCGGGACAGAGATATACAATGAGCAGTTCTTC. It translates to CSVPPGTEIYNEQFF.